This T cell receptor beta chain is drawn from a study of CXCR3-negative and CXCR3-positive naive CD8 T cells. Preparation of TRB cDNA libraries relied on 5' RACE carrying UMI labels. TCRdb reprocessed the 5' RACE reads and stores each CDR3 protein as one record, lacking DNA. The sample's table shows over 100,000 distinct CDR3 sequences. The authors gated naive CD8+ T cells as CD45RO-CCR7+CD27+CD95-. This TCR was sampled from a human donor in good health. Some clones in this sample may be carry-over from other donors' samples. Sequencing was carried out using naive CXCR3- CD8+ T cells from blood. This sample's subset: CD45RO-CCR7+CD27+CD95- naive CD8+ T cells lacking CXCR3 (TNR3-).

The chain's CDR3 is CASSSWDPYEQYF. J is TRBJ2-7 and V is TRBV5-1. This CDR3 region has 13 residues. Germline CDR1 reads SGHRS; CDR2 reads YFSETQ.